Each of the 6 T cell receptor beta chains below was sequenced from the same sample in a study of cytotoxic CD8 clonotypes in ibrutinib-treated CLL. The repertoire was sequenced with immunoSEQ multiplex PCR; TCRdb's copy has only in-frame clones and lacks some. This sample carries roughly 4,400 clones, 83% of them seen once, and the ten largest clones take 21%. Sequences were derived from PBMCs, sampled before ibrutinib treatment. These TCRs come from a human donor with chronic lymphocytic leukemia.

On this clone itself: The sample has other DNA sequences that encode this CDR3 too. The V gene is TRBV19, the J gene TRBJ2-4, with 9 bases that match TRBD2. The CDR3 runs to 13 residues. J lost 8 bases, V lost 7 bases, and 6 bases had no gene match. The V gene's germline CDR1 is LNHDA and CDR2 SQIVND (reference sequence). The CDR3 reads CASTISGSDIQYF. Here the CDR3 DNA reads TGTGCCAGTACCATTAGCGGGAGCGACATTCAGTACTTC.

This chain uses TRBV7-9 with TRBJ2-5; D unclear. Per germline, CDR1 SEHNR and CDR2 FQNEAQ (reference sequence). The CDR3 has 13 residues. V was pared by 2 bases and J by 2 bases, with 6 bases between. The CDR3 nucleotides read TGTGCCAGCAGCTTATACTTACAAGAGACCCAGTACTTC. This codes for CASSLYLQETQYF.

The CDR3 bases are TGTGCCAGCAGCTTAGAACGGGAAGAGACCCAGTACTTC. Translated, it gives CASSLEREETQYF. This chain connects TRBV11-1 to TRBJ2-5; no firm D call. Trimming took 1 base from V and 3 from J, leaving 6 bases between them. Looked up from germline, CDR1 is SGHAT and CDR2 is FQDESV (reference sequence). The CDR3 loop spans 13 amino acids.

This rearrangement joins TRBV19 to TRBJ2-1; perhaps TRBD2 as D (5 bases). Germline CDR1 LNHDA, CDR2 SQIVND (reference sequence). V lost 1 base to trimming and J lost 7 bases, with 17 bases between them. CDR3 length: 16 residues. CDR3 loop: CASSIVPGTVVNEQFF. DNA of the CDR3: TGTGCCAGTAGTATAGTTCCGGGAACTGTAGTGAATGAGCAGTTCTTC.

This clone was seen a handful of times. This chain uses TRBV4-1 with TRBJ2-1, with 11 nucleotides matching TRBD2. The CDR3 sequence is 15 residues long. Unmatched junction bases numbered 3, after V lost 5 bases and J lost 3 bases. Germline V gives CDR1 MGHRA, CDR2 YSYEKL. The CDR3 DNA sequence: TGCGCCAGCAGCTTTAGCGGGAGGGACTACAATGAGCAGTTCTTC. Protein sequence: CASSFSGRDYNEQFF.

The J gene is TRBJ2-5, the V gene TRBV28; 15 bases are shared with TRBD2. CDR1 and CDR2 (germline): MDHEN, SYDVKM. CDR3 length: 15 residues. V was clipped by 7 bases and J by 6 bases; unmatched bases: 6. CDR3 nucleotides: TGTGCCAGCACCCTCGGACTAGCGGGAGGGCAGACCCAGTACTTC. It yields the protein CASTLGLAGGQTQYF.